Listed here are 15 T cell receptor beta chains from one sample, sequenced in a study of prognosis after radiotherapy for stage I lung cancer. Amplification of TCR beta CDR3 from genomic DNA used two-round multiplex PCR. Initially, in first-round PCR, primers specific to each TRBV and TRBJ gene were used. TCRdb reprocessed the multiplex PCR reads with MiXCR, giving one entry per CDR3 protein. The data show about 24,000 distinct CDR3 sequences, 35% to 40% seen once. Source: PBMCs, taken before or after stereotactic body radiation therapy (not recorded which). Every receptor here comes from a donor at least 50 years old with non-small cell lung cancer.

This clonotype was recorded at least ten times. CDR3 DNA: TGTGCCAGTAGTCCACCCGGGGGGGCGCGTGCAGCTTTCTTT. Its translation is CASSPPGGARAAFF. The chain uses TRBV19 and TRBJ1-1; tentative D call: TRBD1 (6 bases). CDR1 and CDR2 (germline): LNHDA, SQIVND (reference sequence). The CDR3 extends over 14 amino acids. The V end was cut by 5 bases, the J end by 10 bases, with 20 bases between.

A note on this clonotype: With a far larger clone one base away, a read error is the likely cause. The gene calls are TRBV6-9 and TRBJ2-7, with D perhaps TRBD1 (7 bases). Looked up from germline, CDR1 is MNHGY and CDR2 is SVAAGI. The CDR3 contains 15 residues. V was trimmed by 6 bases and J by 2 bases, leaving 17 bases between them. The CDR3 here is CASRREETGTYEQYF. The CDR3 bases are TGTGCCAGCAGGAGGGAGGAGACAGGGACCTACGAGCAGTACTTC.

Many counts were recorded for this clonotype. J is TRBJ1-2 and V is TRBV5-1; D is undetermined. Trimming pared 2 bases from V and 6 bases from J, leaving 11 bases between. This CDR3 is built from 13 residues. CDR1 is SGHRS and CDR2 is YFSETQ in the germline V gene. DNA for the CDR3: TGCGCCAGCAGCTTTAGGGTCACCGATGGCTACACCTTC. Translated, it gives CASSFRVTDGYTF.

There are many counts of this clonotype. The chain joins TRBV5-1 to TRBJ2-2; 7 bases line up with TRBD2. The CDR3 loop spans 16 amino acids. V lost 4 bases and J lost 4; bases outside the gene matches: 10. CDR1 is SGHRS and CDR2 is YFSETQ in the germline V gene. For the CDR3, the DNA is TGCGCCAGCAGCCCGCAGGAACTAGCGAGCACCGGGGAGCTGTTTTTT. It yields the protein CASSPQELASTGELFF.

Ten or more counts support this clonotype. The genes are TRBV3-1 and TRBJ2-7; D is unclear. CDR1 is LGHDT, CDR2 YNNKEL, per germline (reference sequence). This CDR3 is built from 13 residues. V dropped 3 bases and J dropped 2 bases, with 8 bases sitting between them. The CDR3 reads CASSQNRPYEQYF. In DNA, the CDR3 is TGTGCCAGCAGCCAGAATCGGCCCTACGAGCAGTACTTC.

The sample holds many counts of this clonotype. The chain is built from TRBV7-9 and TRBJ1-6; the match to TRBD1 covers 9 bases. Germline values: CDR1 SEHNR, CDR2 FQNEAQ (reference sequence). V lost 4 bases to trimming and J lost 14 bases; unmatched junction nucleotides: 15. CDR3 length equals 16 residues. The CDR3: CASSSWTGEEREALHF. The CDR3 region has the DNA TGTGCCAGCAGCTCCTGGACAGGGGAGGAACGTGAGGCCCTCCACTTT.

This clonotype was seen at least ten times. The genes are TRBV25-1 and TRBJ2-3; TRBD1 is a possible D gene (5 bases). The CDR3 runs 14 residues. The V end was cut by 3 bases, the J end by 4 bases, with 11 bases between. In germline, CDR1 is MGHDK, CDR2 SYGVNS. CDR3 nucleotide sequence: TGTGCCAGCAGTGATCCTCAGGGTGCAGATACGCAGTATTTT. Translating gives CASSDPQGADTQYF.

This clonotype was seen repeatedly, ten times or more. A much more abundant neighbour one base away suggests this may be a read error. The chain employs TRBV6-2 or TRBV6-3 and TRBJ2-7; possible D gene TRBD1, 5 bases. The CDR3 has 15 residues. The germline CDR1 and CDR2 sequences are MNHEY and SVGEGT. The CDR3 loop reads CAGSYSTDGPYEQYF. Here the CDR3 DNA reads TGTGCCGGCAGTTACTCGACAGACGGCCCCTACGAGCAGTACTTC.

A word on this clonotype: The conserved phenylalanine or tryptophan is not found at the CDR3 terminus, so this likely reflects a read error. V and J are TRBV12-3 or TRBV12-4 and TRBJ2-1; D is undetermined. The CDR3 totals 14 residues. CDR3 region: CVSSESSPYNEQFS. CDR3 in DNA: TGTGTCAGCAGTGAGTCTTCCCCCTACAATGAGCAGTTCTCC.

A remark on this clonotype: The junction shows a germline mismatch at one end, possibly a read error. The J gene is TRBJ2-2, the V gene TRBV11-3; TRBD1 might be the D (6 bases). Germline CDR1 is SGHNT and CDR2 is YENEEA. There are 15 residues in the CDR3. In DNA form, the CDR3 reads TGTGCCAGCAGCTTAGACGTGTGGGACACCGTGGAGCTGTTTTTT. Protein sequence: CASSLDVWDTVELFF.

Points on this clonotype: A far larger clone lies a single base away; this is likely a read error. The J gene is TRBJ2-7, the V gene TRBV6-9; D tentatively fits TRBD1 or TRBD2 (6 bases each). Germline V gene lookup returns CDR1 MNHGY and CDR2 SVAAGI. Trimming left V 4 bases short and J 6 bases short, with 16 bases between. This CDR3 contains 14 residues. CDR3 amino acids: CASSSSRGVSEQYF. In nucleotides, the CDR3 is TGTGCCAGCAGTTCGTCTAGGGGGGTCTCCGAGCAGTACTTC.

This clonotype came up many times. This rearrangement joins TRBV11-2 to TRBJ2-7, with D possibly matching TRBD1 (6 bases). From germline, CDR1 is SGHAT and CDR2 FQNNGV. The germline V and J ends were trimmed by 5 bases and 0 bases, with 14 bases remaining between them. The CDR3 is made up of 15 amino acids. CDR3 region: CASSPRTVFSYEQYF. As DNA, the CDR3 is TGTGCCAGCAGCCCTAGGACAGTATTCTCCTACGAGCAGTACTTC.

V usage is TRBV5-1 and J usage is TRBJ2-5, with 9 bases aligning to TRBD2. Losses at the gene ends were 1 base for V and 2 bases for J; bases not matched to a gene: 0. This CDR3 comprises 14 residues. CDR1 and CDR2 from the germline V gene are SGHRS and YFSETQ. The CDR3 protein is CASSLSGGQETQYF. The CDR3 DNA is TGCGCCAGCAGCTTGAGCGGGGGGCAAGAGACCCAGTACTTC.

This clonotype was seen at least ten times. The chain is built from TRBV3-1 and TRBJ1-1, with 8 bases matching TRBD1. The junction had 6 bases not matched to a gene; V was cut back by 4 bases and J by 11 bases. CDR3 size: 12 residues. Germline CDR1 and CDR2: LGHDT and YNNKEL (reference sequence). CDR3 sequence: CASSLSDRVAFF. Written as DNA, the CDR3 is TGTGCCAGCAGCCTTTCGGACAGGGTTGCTTTCTTT.

Points on this clonotype: A far larger clone differs by one base, so this is likely a read error. V is TRBV6-8 and J is TRBJ2-3; 11 bases are a match to TRBD1. Germline lookup yields CDR1 MNHGY and CDR2 SAAAGT. V was pared by 7 bases and J by 7 bases, with 10 bases of the junction left unmatched. The CDR3 loop spans 15 amino acids. CDR3: CASTSDRGRSYTQYF. In DNA form, the CDR3 reads TGTGCCAGCACCTCGGACAGGGGGCGATCATATACGCAGTATTTT.